The next 18 T cell receptor beta chains were all read from a single sample in a study of shared clonotypes between healthy human individuals. Only in-frame clones appear in the TCRdb table, and some are missing; sequencing was by immunoSEQ multiplex PCR. The sample lists over a million clones; more than 95% were seen once. The sequenced sample consisted of naive CD4+ T cells sorted from blood. Subset of the sample: CD45RA+ positively selected. These receptors came from a young man in good health.

The chain combines TRBV21-1 with TRBJ2-1; the table's D call, TRBD1, was not checked against the DNA. TRBV21-1 is termed a pseudogene. The CDR3 is 16 residues long. The CDR3 DNA reads as TGTGCCAGCAGCAAACCCGGGACACGGACTTACAATGAGCAGTTCTTC. Its protein is CASSKPGTRTYNEQFF.

The genes are TRBV7-6 and TRBJ2-2; D is undetermined. CDR1 and CDR2 from the germline V gene are SGHVS and FNYEAQ. Trimming removed 5 bases from V and 6 bases from J, with 7 bases in between. The CDR3 totals 12 residues. The CDR3 nucleotides read TGTGCCAGCAGCCCCCGGCCCGGGGAGCTGTTTTTT. This codes for CASSPRPGELFF.

The rearrangement joins TRBV14 to TRBJ2-2; D is uncertain. V gave up 4 bases and J gave up 7 bases, with 10 bases separating them. CDR3 size: 13 residues. Germline CDR1 and CDR2: SGHDN and FVKESK. The CDR3 is CASSPQNGGELFF. DNA of the CDR3: TGTGCCAGCAGCCCCCAGAACGGCGGGGAGCTGTTTTTT.

The count of this clone is one. The chain joins TRBV5-1 to TRBJ1-4, with D perhaps TRBD1 (5 bases). The germline V gene encodes CDR1 SGHRS and CDR2 YFSETQ. This CDR3 has 14 amino acids. V was shortened by 9 bases and J by 3 bases, with 15 bases between the two germline ends. CDR3 amino acids: CATSSGGSNEKLFF. In nucleotides, the CDR3 is TGCGCCACATCCTCGGGGGGGTCTAATGAAAAACTGTTTTTT.

The rearrangement joins TRBV5-5 to TRBJ2-7; D unresolved. Germline assignment: CDR1 SGHKS and CDR2 YYEKEE (reference sequence). Trimming removed 0 bases at V and 3 bases at J, with 16 bases between. The CDR3 loop spans 16 amino acids. The CDR3 region has the DNA TGTGCCAGCAGCTTGGACACTTTTAGGGCTTTCTACGAGCAGTACTTC. Protein product: CASSLDTFRAFYEQYF.

The V call is TRBV11-2, the J call TRBJ2-7; 7 nucleotides match TRBD1. The CDR3 consists of 17 residues. Germline V gives CDR1 SGHAT, CDR2 FQNNGV. The V gene end was trimmed by 5 bases and the J gene end by 3 bases; junction bases not matched to a gene: 16. CDR3 region: CASSNLGRGIQSYEQYF. DNA of the CDR3: TGTGCCAGCAGCAACCTAGGCAGGGGGATCCAGAGCTACGAGCAGTACTTC.

The rearrangement links TRBV19 to TRBJ1-5; no definite D call. The V gene lost 8 bases and the J gene lost 1 base, with 9 bases spanning the gap. Germline CDR1 is LNHDA and CDR2 is SQIVND (reference sequence). There are 13 residues in the CDR3. Here the CDR3 DNA reads TGTGCCAGTCTCAAGTACAGCAATCAGCCCCAGCATTTT. Amino acid sequence: CASLKYSNQPQHF.

V usage is TRBV6-6 and J usage is TRBJ2-1, with D unclear. Trimming took off 4 bases at V and 10 bases at J, with 14 bases between the two ends. CDR1 is MNHNY and CDR2 is SVGAGI in the germline V gene (reference sequence). CDR3 size: 13 residues. CDR3 in DNA: TGTGCCAGCAGTTCCAACCCACCCAGGGAGCAGTTCTTC. Protein product: CASSSNPPREQFF.

The count of this clone is one. V gene TRBV6-6 combines with J gene TRBJ2-6; D unresolved. The CDR3 has 16 amino acids. Deletions cut 0 bases from V and 4 bases from J, with 10 bases between. Looked up from germline, CDR1 is MNHNY and CDR2 is SVGAGI (reference sequence). CDR3 sequence (DNA): TGTGCCAGCAGTTACTCGATGGTGATGGGGGCCAACGTCCTGACTTTC. The encoded protein is CASSYSMVMGANVLTF.

This clone has only one observation. The V gene is TRBV19, the J gene TRBJ1-4; D uncertain. V was trimmed by 7 bases and J by 0 bases, leaving 9 bases between them. Germline loops: CDR1 LNHDA, CDR2 SQIVND (reference sequence). This CDR3 contains 14 residues. CDR3 in DNA: TGTGCCAGTACTGCGACTTCAACTAATGAAAAACTGTTTTTT. Translating it yields CASTATSTNEKLFF. The variable domain in full, completed from reference TRBV19 and TRBJ1-4, reads DGGITQSPKYLFRKEGQNVTLSCEQNLNHDAMYWYRQDPGQGLRLIYYSQIVNDFQKGDIAEGYSVSREKKESFPLTVTSAQKNPTAFYLCASTATSTNEKLFFGSGTQLSVL.

CDR3 amino acids: CASSATGGGGNTEAFF. In nucleotides, the CDR3 is TGCGCCAGCAGCGCGACAGGGGGCGGTGGGAACACTGAAGCTTTCTTT. The genes are TRBV5-1 and TRBJ1-1; 10 bases are shared with TRBD1. V shed 4 bases, J shed 1 base, and the junction held 7 bases outside the gene matches. The CDR3 has 16 amino acids. Looked up from germline, CDR1 is SGHRS and CDR2 is YFSETQ.

As to this clone: Additional DNA sequences in this sample encode the identical CDR3. V gene TRBV5-1 combines with J gene TRBJ1-1, with 7 bases identical to TRBD1. Germline CDR1 SGHRS, CDR2 YFSETQ. The CDR3 extends over 15 amino acids. V lost 0 bases and J lost 4; bases outside the gene matches: 6. CDR3 region: CASSLVGGRGTEAFF. CDR3 sequence (DNA): TGCGCCAGCAGCTTGGTAGGGGGCCGGGGCACTGAAGCTTTCTTT. Variable domain in full (rest from reference TRBV5-1 and TRBJ1-1): KAGVTQTPRYLIKTRGQQVTLSCSPISGHRSVSWYQQTPGQGLQFLFEYFSETQRNKGNFPGRFSGRQFSNSRSEMNVSTLELGDSALYLCASSLVGGRGTEAFFGQGTRLTVV.

The CDR3 loop is CAISEQAATNEKLFF. The CDR3, as DNA: TGTGCCATCAGTGAACAGGCTGCAACTAATGAAAAACTGTTTTTT. V gene TRBV10-3 combines with J gene TRBJ1-4; possible D gene TRBD1, 5 bases. This CDR3 contains 15 residues. V was trimmed by 3 bases and J by 0 bases, leaving 8 bases between them. Per the germline V gene, CDR1 is ENHRY and CDR2 is SYGVKD.

This chain uses TRBV28 with TRBJ1-1; no firm D call. With 3 bases removed from V and 0 bases from J, the gap between germline ends came to 8 bases. The CDR3 is 14 amino acids. Germline lookup yields CDR1 MDHEN and CDR2 SYDVKM. CDR3 loop: CASSFVGMNTEAFF. In DNA form, the CDR3 reads TGTGCCAGCAGTTTCGTGGGGATGAACACTGAAGCTTTCTTT.

The V call is TRBV4-1, the J call TRBJ1-4; D ambiguous. V lost 4 bases and J 6 bases, leaving 12 bases between the germline ends. Germline-derived CDR1 and CDR2 are MGHRA and YSYEKL. The CDR3 is 14 amino acids. DNA of the CDR3: TGCGCCAGCAGCCGGGGAAATGGCTATGAAAAACTGTTTTTT. This codes for CASSRGNGYEKLFF.

V and J are TRBV5-1 and TRBJ2-4; possible D gene TRBD2, 6 bases. The CDR3 has 14 residues. The germline V gene has CDR1 SGHRS and CDR2 YFSETQ. V was shortened by 4 bases and J by 8 bases, with 16 bases between the two germline ends. The CDR3 DNA is TGCGCCAGCAGCCCAAGCCCGGGAGAGGACATTCAGTACTTC. It codes for CASSPSPGEDIQYF.

The chain has TRBV18 and TRBJ2-1; TRBD2 aligns across 9 bases. Germline V lookup: CDR1 KGHSH, CDR2 LQKENI. With 5 bases clipped from V and 6 bases from J, the junction kept 2 bases outside the gene matches. The CDR3 has 13 residues. The CDR3 region has the DNA TGTGCCAGCTCAGCGGGAGGGGGCAATGAGCAGTTCTTC. Its protein is CASSAGGGNEQFF. The variable domain in full, with the rest retrieved from reference TRBV18 and TRBJ2-1, is NAGVMQNPRHLVRRRGQEARLRCSPMKGHSHVYWYRQLPEEGLKFMVYLQKENIIDESGMPKERFSAEFPKEGPSILRIQQVVRGDSAAYFCASSAGGGNEQFFGPGTRLTVL.

On this clone: Other nucleotide sequences from this sample produce the same CDR3. The chain employs TRBV27 and TRBJ2-5; no firm D call. This CDR3 region has 13 residues. Trimming shortened V by 5 bases and J by 4 bases, and 11 bases separated the two germline ends. Germline loops: CDR1 MNHEY, CDR2 SMNVEV (reference sequence). CDR3 nucleotide sequence: TGTGCCAGCAGTCTCTCCGGCAGAGAGACCCAGTACTTC. Translation: CASSLSGRETQYF.